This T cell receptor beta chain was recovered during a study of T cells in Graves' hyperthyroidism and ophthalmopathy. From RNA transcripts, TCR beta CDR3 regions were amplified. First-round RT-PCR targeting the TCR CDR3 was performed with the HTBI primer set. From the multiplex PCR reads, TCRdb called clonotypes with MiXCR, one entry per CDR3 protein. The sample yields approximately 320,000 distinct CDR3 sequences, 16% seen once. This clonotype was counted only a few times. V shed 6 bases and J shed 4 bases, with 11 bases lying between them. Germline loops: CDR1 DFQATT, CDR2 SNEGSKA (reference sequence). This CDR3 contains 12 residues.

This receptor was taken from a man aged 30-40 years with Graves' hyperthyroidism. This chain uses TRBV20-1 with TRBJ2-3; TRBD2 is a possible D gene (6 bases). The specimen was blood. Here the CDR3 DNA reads TGCAGTGCCGGAGGGCCTGCAGATACGCAGTATTTT. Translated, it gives CSAGGPADTQYF.